The 17 T cell receptor beta chains below all came from one sample that was sequenced in a study of shared clonotypes between healthy human individuals. Method: immunoSEQ multiplex PCR; TCRdb's copy keeps in-frame clones and lacks some. There are hundreds of thousands of clones in the sample; around 77% occur only once, and around 12% lies in the top ten. Sequenced material: PBMCs. These receptors originate from a woman aged 40 to 50 in good health. Some clones in this sample may be carry-over from other donors' samples.

The chain carries TRBV11-2 and TRBJ2-7; D call uncertain. The CDR3 is 18 residues long. CDR1 and CDR2 from the germline V gene are SGHAT and FQNNGV. The ends were cut back, 5 bases at V and 0 bases at J, with 23 bases in the middle. The CDR3 sequence: CASSPSPPQGLSSYEQYF. The DNA of the CDR3 is TGTGCCAGCAGCCCTTCACCGCCCCAAGGCCTTAGCTCCTACGAGCAGTACTTC. Combining the CDR3 with reference TRBV11-2 and TRBJ2-7 gives the whole variable domain EAGVAQSPRYKIIEKRQSVAFWCNPISGHATLYWYQQILGQGPKLLIQFQNNGVVDDSQLPKDRFSAERLKGVDSTLKIQPAKLEDSAVYLCASSPSPPQGLSSYEQYFGPGTRLTVT.

This clone was detected a few times. The chain has TRBV19 and TRBJ1-2, with no clear D. V was cut by 3 bases and J by 6 bases, with 17 bases left in between. Germline values: CDR1 LNHDA, CDR2 SQIVND (reference sequence). CDR3 size: 15 residues. CDR3 sequence (DNA): TGTGCCAGTAGTATCGCGGAGGGCTCGTCTCATGGCTACACCTTC. The encoded protein is CASSIAEGSSHGYTF.

The chain is built from TRBV28 and TRBJ2-5, with 8 positions matching TRBD1. This CDR3 has 15 amino acids. V lost 4 bases, J lost 5 bases, and 9 bases stayed unmatched. Germline CDR1 reads MDHEN; CDR2 reads SYDVKM. CDR3 bases: TGTGCCAGCAGTTCCTCCGGGACAGGCGGGGAGACCCAGTACTTC. Its protein is CASSSSGTGGETQYF. The complete variable domain, with remaining parts taken from reference TRBV28 and TRBJ2-5, reads DVKVTQSSRYLVKRTGEKVFLECVQDMDHENMFWYRQDPGLGLRLIYFSYDVKMKEKGDIPEGYSVSREKKERFSLILESASTNQTSMYLCASSSSGTGGETQYFGPGTRLLVL.

A word on this clone: This likely traces to a read error, being one base from a far larger clone. This likely comes from a read error, as the CDR3 has no conserved phenylalanine or tryptophan at its end. The chain has TRBV5-1 and TRBJ1-1; weak D call: TRBD1 (6 bases). The CDR3 spans 14 residues. Germline V gene sequence: CDR1 SGHRS, CDR2 YFSETQ. The V end was cut by 4 bases, the J end by 1 base, with 11 bases between. The DNA of the CDR3 is TGCGCCAGCAGCAGGCTGACAGGGAACACTGAAGCTTTCTGT. The encoded protein is CASSRLTGNTEAFC.

On this clone: A read error is the likely source, as a far larger clone sits one nucleotide away. The CDR3 loop reads CANTAGVKETQYF. The DNA for the CDR3 is TGTGCCAACACCGCGGGTGTAAAAGAGACCCAGTACTTC. The chain recombines TRBV5-6 with TRBJ2-5, with D possibly TRBD2 on 5 matching bases. Trimming shortened V by 9 bases and J by 3 bases, and 15 bases separated the two germline ends. The CDR3 is 13 residues long. CDR1 is SGHDT and CDR2 is YYEEEE in the germline V gene.

This clone occurred a few times. The chain joins TRBV19 to TRBJ2-5, with TRBD1 as a possible D gene (5 bases). The J call may be in error: the DNA end matches TRBJ2-7 better. Germline V gene lookup returns CDR1 LNHDA and CDR2 SQIVND (reference sequence). The CDR3 is 13 amino acids. The CDR3 is CASSIETAYEQYF. The CDR3 DNA follows: TGTGCCAGTAGTATAGAGACAGCCTACGAGCAGTACTTC.

The chain has TRBV5-1 and TRBJ1-2, with a possible D match to TRBD1 (6 bases). Between the trimmed V and J ends, which lost 0 bases and 1 base, there was a span of 10 bases. This CDR3 has 15 amino acids. Per the germline V gene, CDR1 is SGHRS and CDR2 is YFSETQ. The CDR3 here is CASSLEGHGNYGYTF. The CDR3 coding sequence is TGCGCCAGCAGCTTGGAGGGACATGGTAACTATGGCTACACCTTC.

Note on this clone: Given a much more abundant clone one base away, this may be a read error. CDR3: CASSLPNTGELFF. The CDR3 DNA reads TGTGCCAGCAGCTTACCGAACACCGGGGAGCTGTTTTTT. The chain is built from TRBV7-9 and TRBJ2-2; no clear D. The ends were cut back, 2 bases at V and 0 bases at J, with 1 base in the middle. This CDR3 region has 13 residues. In germline, CDR1 is SEHNR, CDR2 FQNEAQ (reference sequence).

The genes are TRBV28 and TRBJ1-2; D remains unclear. This CDR3 has 14 residues. CDR1 MDHEN and CDR2 SYDVKM come from the germline V gene. Deletions cut 5 bases from V and 2 bases from J, with 12 bases between. CDR3 DNA: TGTGCCAGCAGTATACGTGGGGTGAACTATGGCTACACCTTC. Translated, it gives CASSIRGVNYGYTF.

The chain has TRBV5-1 and TRBJ2-7, with D perhaps assigned TRBD1 or TRBD2 (5 bases each). The CDR3 has 15 residues. Trimming removed 0 bases at V and 3 bases at J, with 13 bases between. Germline V lookup: CDR1 SGHRS, CDR2 YFSETQ. The CDR3 DNA reads TGCGCCAGCAGCTTGGGAGGGACCCAGGGCTACGAGCAGTACTTC. Its protein is CASSLGGTQGYEQYF. Full variable domain (missing parts from reference TRBV5-1 and TRBJ2-7): KAGVTQTPRYLIKTRGQQVTLSCSPISGHRSVSWYQQTPGQGLQFLFEYFSETQRNKGNFPGRFSGRQFSNSRSEMNVSTLELGDSALYLCASSLGGTQGYEQYFGPGTRLTVT.

The chain combines TRBV5-5 with TRBJ1-2; D is unresolved. Trimming stripped 0 bases from V and 4 bases from J, with 7 bases between. The CDR3 contains 13 residues. The germline gives CDR1 SGHKS, CDR2 YYEKEE (reference sequence). The CDR3 region has the DNA TGTGCCAGCAGCTTGGTAACCGGCTATGGCTACACCTTC. It translates to CASSLVTGYGYTF.

The chain recombines TRBV7-2 with TRBJ1-1; a weak D match, TRBD1 (5 bases). V was shortened by 5 bases and J by 5 bases, with 12 bases between the two germline ends. From germline, CDR1 is SGHTA and CDR2 FQGNSA. The CDR3 covers 13 residues. CDR3 sequence: CASSSYTGTEAFF. Written as DNA, the CDR3 is TGTGCCAGCAGCAGTTATACAGGAACTGAAGCTTTCTTT.

This CDR3 reads CASSPVRTGLYEQYF. The CDR3, as DNA: TGTGCCAGCAGCCCGGTAAGGACAGGGCTCTACGAGCAGTACTTC. The V call is TRBV5-5, the J call TRBJ2-7; 8 positions match TRBD1. This CDR3 has 15 amino acids. J lost 3 bases, V lost 4 bases, and 9 bases had no gene match. In germline, CDR1 is SGHKS, CDR2 YYEKEE (reference sequence).

This clone was seen a few times. The J gene is TRBJ2-5, the V gene TRBV6-1; 11 nucleotides match TRBD2. Unmatched junction bases numbered 8, after V lost 3 bases and J lost 5 bases. CDR1 MNHNS and CDR2 SASEGT come from the germline V gene. The CDR3 runs to 16 residues. CDR3 region: CASSEVAGGGRETQYF. The CDR3 DNA sequence: TGTGCCAGCAGTGAGGTAGCGGGAGGGGGTCGGGAGACCCAGTACTTC.

In nucleotides, the CDR3 is TGTGCCAGCAGCTTCCCGGACAGGGGGCAAGAGACCCAGTACTTC. Amino acid sequence: CASSFPDRGQETQYF. The rearrangement joins TRBV7-6 to TRBJ2-5; 10 bases are shared with TRBD1. CDR1 is SGHVS and CDR2 is FNYEAQ in the germline V gene. With V trimmed by 3 bases and J by 2 bases, 3 bases remained unmatched. The length of the CDR3 is 15 residues.

The genes are TRBV5-8 and TRBJ1-1; 9 bases map to TRBD1. Germline trimming cut 4 bases from V and 6 bases from J; bases unmatched to any gene: 4. This CDR3 has 13 residues. Germline CDR1 SGHTS, CDR2 YDEGEE. CDR3 loop: CASSLQGAAEAFF. The CDR3 coding sequence is TGTGCCAGCAGCCTACAGGGGGCCGCTGAAGCTTTCTTT.

This chain links TRBV27 with TRBJ2-7; TRBD1 matches at 8 bases. The CDR3 is 14 amino acids. Germline-derived CDR1 and CDR2 are MNHEY and SMNVEV (reference sequence). V gave up 4 bases and J gave up 0 bases; unmatched junction bases: 2. The CDR3 loop is CASSWTGNSYEQYF. The CDR3 DNA reads as TGTGCCAGCAGTTGGACAGGGAACTCCTACGAGCAGTACTTC.